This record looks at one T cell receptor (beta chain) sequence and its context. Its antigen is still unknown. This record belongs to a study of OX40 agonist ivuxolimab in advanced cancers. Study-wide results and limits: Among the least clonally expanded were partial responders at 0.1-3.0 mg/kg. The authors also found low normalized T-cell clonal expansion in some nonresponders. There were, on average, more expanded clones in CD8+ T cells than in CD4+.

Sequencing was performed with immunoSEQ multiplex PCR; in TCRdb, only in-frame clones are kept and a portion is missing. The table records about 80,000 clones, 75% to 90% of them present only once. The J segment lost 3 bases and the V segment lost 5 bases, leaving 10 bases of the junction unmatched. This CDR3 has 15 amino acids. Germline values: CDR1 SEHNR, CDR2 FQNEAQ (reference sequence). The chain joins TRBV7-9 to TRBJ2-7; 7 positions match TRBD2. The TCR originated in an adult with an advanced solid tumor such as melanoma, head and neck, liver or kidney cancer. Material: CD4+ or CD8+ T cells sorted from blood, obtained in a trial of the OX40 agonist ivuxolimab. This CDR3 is CASSSSGGTGYEQYF. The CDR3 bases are TGTGCCAGCAGCAGCTCCGGGGGGACGGGCTACGAGCAGTACTTC.